What follows describes a single TCR beta chain. Its antigen is currently unknown. This specimen belongs to a study of early T cells in non-severe SARS-CoV-2 infection. Looking at the study overall: The authors sequenced bulk RNA from unsorted whole blood, leaving chains unpaired. Study outcomes and limitations: In VDJdb matching, anti-spike CD8 responses were favored while private and CD4 specificities went missing.

Germline V gene lookup returns CDR1 SGHDN and CDR2 FVKESK. The CDR3 extends over 14 amino acids. V shed 5 bases and J 4 bases; nucleotides not matched to a gene: 7. Attachment of unique molecular identifiers to individual cDNA molecules was performed. A single record per CDR3 protein comes from TCRdb applying MiXCR to the 5' RACE reads. Among roughly 57,000 distinct CDR3 sequences listed, approximately 13% were seen once. Here the sequenced sample was whole blood, taken at baseline. The sequence was obtained from an adult who was a healthcare worker with PCR-confirmed SARS-CoV-2 infection or an uninfected control (not recorded which). The rearrangement joins TRBV14 to TRBJ1-2, with TRBD1 identical over 7 bases. DNA for the CDR3: TGTGCCAGCAGCAGAAGGGGGCAGCCCTATGGCTACACCTTC. Protein: CASSRRGQPYGYTF.